Described below is a single T cell receptor (beta chain) sequence and its context. The antigen remains undetermined. This entry belongs to a study of cytomegalovirus exposure and HLA in healthy donors. The donors were part of the validation cohort of 100 to 150 subjects. That cohort was separate from the first cohort, which comprised fewer than 800 subjects. The study, taken as a whole, reports: Rare sequences made up most TCRs, while some public TCRs were found in many donors.

Germline CDR1 SGHDT, CDR2 YYEEEE. With 4 bases removed from V and 5 bases from J, the gap between germline ends came to 15 bases. The CDR3 is 14 amino acids. Sequencing was performed with immunoSEQ multiplex PCR; in TCRdb, only in-frame clones are kept and a portion is missing. The profile shows more than 90,000 clones, approximately 94% of them singletons. The sequence was collected from a woman younger than 45 in good health and CMV-seropositive. The gene calls are TRBV5-6 and TRBJ1-1; perhaps TRBD1 as D (5 bases). The source material was PBMCs. The CDR3 is CASSLTGWGTEAFF. CDR3 DNA sequence: TGTGCCAGCAGCCTTACAGGTTGGGGAACTGAAGCTTTCTTT.